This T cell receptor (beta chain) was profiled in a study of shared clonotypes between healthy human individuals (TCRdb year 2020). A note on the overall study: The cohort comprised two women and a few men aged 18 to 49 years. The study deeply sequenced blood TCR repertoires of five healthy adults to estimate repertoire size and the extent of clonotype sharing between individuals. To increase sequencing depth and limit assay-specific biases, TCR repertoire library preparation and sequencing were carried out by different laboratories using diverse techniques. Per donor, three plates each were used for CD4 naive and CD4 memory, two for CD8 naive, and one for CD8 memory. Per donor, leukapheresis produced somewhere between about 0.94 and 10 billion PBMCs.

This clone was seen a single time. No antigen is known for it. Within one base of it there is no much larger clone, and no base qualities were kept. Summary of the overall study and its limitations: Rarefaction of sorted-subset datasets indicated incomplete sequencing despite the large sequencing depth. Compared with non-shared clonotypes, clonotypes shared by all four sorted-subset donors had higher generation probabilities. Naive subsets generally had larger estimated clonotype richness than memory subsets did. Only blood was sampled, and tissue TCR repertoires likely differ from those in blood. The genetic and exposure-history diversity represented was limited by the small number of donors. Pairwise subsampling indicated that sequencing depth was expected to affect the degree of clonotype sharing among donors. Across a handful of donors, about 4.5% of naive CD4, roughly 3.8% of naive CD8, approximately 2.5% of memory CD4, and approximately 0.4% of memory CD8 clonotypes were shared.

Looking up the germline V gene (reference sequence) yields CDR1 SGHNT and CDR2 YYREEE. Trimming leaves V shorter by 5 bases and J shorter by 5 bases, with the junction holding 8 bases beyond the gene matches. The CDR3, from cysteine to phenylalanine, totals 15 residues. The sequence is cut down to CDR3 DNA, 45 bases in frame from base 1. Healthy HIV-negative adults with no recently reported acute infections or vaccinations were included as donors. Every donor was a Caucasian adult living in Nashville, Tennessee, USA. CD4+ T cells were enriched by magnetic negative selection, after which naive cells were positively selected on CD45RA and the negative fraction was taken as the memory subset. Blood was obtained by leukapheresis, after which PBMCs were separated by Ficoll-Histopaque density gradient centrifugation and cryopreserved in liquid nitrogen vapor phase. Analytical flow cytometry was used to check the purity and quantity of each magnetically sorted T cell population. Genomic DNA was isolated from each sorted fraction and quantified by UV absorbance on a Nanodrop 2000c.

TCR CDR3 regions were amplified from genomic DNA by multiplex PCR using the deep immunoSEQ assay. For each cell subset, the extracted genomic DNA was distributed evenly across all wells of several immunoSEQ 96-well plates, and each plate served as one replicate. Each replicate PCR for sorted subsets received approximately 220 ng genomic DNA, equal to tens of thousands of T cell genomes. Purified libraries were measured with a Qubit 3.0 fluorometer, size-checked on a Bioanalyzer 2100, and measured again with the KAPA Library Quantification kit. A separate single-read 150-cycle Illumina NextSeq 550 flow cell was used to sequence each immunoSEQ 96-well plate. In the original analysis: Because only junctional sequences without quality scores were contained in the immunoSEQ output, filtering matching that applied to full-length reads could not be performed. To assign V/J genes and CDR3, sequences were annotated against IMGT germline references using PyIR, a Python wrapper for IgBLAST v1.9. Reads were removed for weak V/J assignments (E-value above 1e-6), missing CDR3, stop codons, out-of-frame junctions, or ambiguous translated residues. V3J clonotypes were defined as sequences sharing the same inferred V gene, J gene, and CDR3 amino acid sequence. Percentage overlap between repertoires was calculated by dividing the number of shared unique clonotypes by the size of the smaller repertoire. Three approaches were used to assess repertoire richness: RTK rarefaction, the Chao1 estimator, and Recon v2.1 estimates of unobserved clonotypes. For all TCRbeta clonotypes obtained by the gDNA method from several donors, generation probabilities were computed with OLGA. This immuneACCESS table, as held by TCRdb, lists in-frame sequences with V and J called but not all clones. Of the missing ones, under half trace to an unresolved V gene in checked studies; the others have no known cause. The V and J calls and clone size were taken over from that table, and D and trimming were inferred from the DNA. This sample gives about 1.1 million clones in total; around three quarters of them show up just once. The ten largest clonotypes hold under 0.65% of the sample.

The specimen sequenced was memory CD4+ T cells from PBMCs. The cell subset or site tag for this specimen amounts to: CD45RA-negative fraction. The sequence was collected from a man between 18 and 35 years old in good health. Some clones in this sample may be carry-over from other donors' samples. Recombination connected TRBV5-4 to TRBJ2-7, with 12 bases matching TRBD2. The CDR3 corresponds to CASSFGLAGIDEQYF. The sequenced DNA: TGTGCCAGCAGTTTTGGACTAGCGGGAATCGACGAGCAGTACTTC.